This TCR beta chain was profiled in a study of neoadjuvant anti-PD-1 for oral cavity cancer. Across the study: Around day 43, patients without progression received a fourth nivolumab dose before surgery. Findings and limits, study-wide: Expansion of preexisting intratumoral clones was suggested to aid response. Higher pretreatment Treg/Th17 ratios tracked higher pretreatment blood clonality.

Remarks on this clone: Its antigen is still unknown.

Measured with immunoSEQ multiplex PCR; TCRdb has only the in-frame clones, and not every one. The profile covers under 15,000 clones, with about 60% appearing a single time and nearly 7% taken by the ten largest. The CDR3 runs to 15 residues. Trimming removed 4 bases at V and 4 bases at J, with 16 bases between. Looked up from germline, CDR1 is MNHEY and CDR2 is SVGAGI. The V call is TRBV6-5, the J call TRBJ1-1; D perhaps matches TRBD1 (5 bases). The sequencing here drew on tumor tissue, taken before nivolumab (anti-PD-1) treatment. The clonotype was recovered from a person between 40 and 79 years old with oral cavity squamous cell carcinoma. The donor label of this sample is uncertain. The CDR3 bases are TGTGCCAGCAGTTCCCAGGGCGGCGGCTCCACTGAAGCTTTCTTT. It translates to CASSSQGGGSTEAFF.